The clone carrying this T cell receptor beta chain appeared many times. Antigen unknown. The data were taken from a study of blood T cells in healthy people across ages. The study, taken as a whole, reports: Unsorted PBMCs prevented conclusive naive versus antigen-experienced comparison.

Extraction yielded at least 6 micrograms of total RNA per sample. Using a J-beta primer mix together with a sample-barcoded 5' primer, a second PCR was run for roughly 6 to 12 cycles. TCRdb re-called the 5' RACE reads with MiXCR, one entry per CDR3 protein. Seen here are 600,000 to 900,000 distinct CDR3 sequences, roughly 24% observed once, and the top ten hold less than 3.5%. This CDR3 comprises 14 residues. Trimming took 5 bases from V and 2 from J, leaving 12 bases between them. The same sample was also used in a study of T cells of mothers and their children. That work states: All extracted RNA went into cDNA synthesis, approximately 1.4 ug per 15 ul.

The chain recombines TRBV12-3 or TRBV12-4 with TRBJ2-5, with D perhaps TRBD2 (5 bases). The source is a boy aged 10-17 years in good health. The source material was blood. The CDR3 here is CASSPSGNQETQYF. For the CDR3, the DNA is TGTGCCAGCAGTCCCTCGGGGAATCAAGAGACCCAGTACTTC.